This T cell receptor beta chain was recorded in a study of T cell responses to AZD1222 COVID-19 vaccine. TCRdb's table, derived via immunoSEQ multiplex PCR, lists solely in-frame clones and lacks some. The repertoire holds roughly 250,000 clones, 85% to 95% seen once, with roughly 0.6% in the top ten. With regard to this clone: Its target is unknown.

Whole-study results and caveats: Sampled repertoires all dated from after the peak T cell response. Only a handful of AZD1222 recipients, six or seven in all, had baseline seropositivity.

The CDR3 is 15 residues long. CDR1 MNHEY and CDR2 SMNVEV come from the germline V gene (reference sequence). V shed 4 bases and J 4 bases; nucleotides not matched to a gene: 8. The chain has TRBV27 and TRBJ2-7; TRBD2 matches 9 bases. The clonotype was recovered from an adult in good health. The sequences come from peripheral blood, collected on day 0 of AZD1222 vaccination. CDR3 protein: CASSSRRGGRYEQYF. CDR3 DNA: TGTGCCAGCAGTTCCCGGCGGGGGGGCAGGTACGAGCAGTACTTC.